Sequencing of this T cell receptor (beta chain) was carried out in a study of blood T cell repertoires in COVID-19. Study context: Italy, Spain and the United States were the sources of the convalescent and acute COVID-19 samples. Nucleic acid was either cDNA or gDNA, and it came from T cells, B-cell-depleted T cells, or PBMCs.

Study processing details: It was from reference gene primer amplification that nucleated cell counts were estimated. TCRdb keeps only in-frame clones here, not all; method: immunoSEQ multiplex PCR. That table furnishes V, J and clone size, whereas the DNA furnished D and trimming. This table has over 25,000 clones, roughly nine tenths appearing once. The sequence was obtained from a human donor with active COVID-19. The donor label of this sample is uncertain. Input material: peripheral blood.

CDR3 in DNA: TGTGCCAGCAGCCCGCTGACTCGGCTAGCGGGGGGCACCGGGGAGCTGTTTTTT. Amino acid sequence: CASSPLTRLAGGTGELFF. V usage is TRBV3-1 (or the pseudogene TRBV3-2) and J usage is TRBJ2-2, with TRBD2 matching 11 bases. From germline, CDR1 is LGHDT and CDR2 YNNKEL (reference sequence). V lost 4 bases, J lost 4 bases, and 11 bases stayed unmatched. The CDR3 covers 18 residues.